Each of the 24 T cell receptor beta chains below was sequenced from the same sample in a study of blood T cell repertoires in COVID-19. Method: immunoSEQ multiplex PCR; TCRdb's copy keeps in-frame clones and lacks some. The top ten clones hold approximately 25% of a sample with tens of thousands of clones, more than 75% of them seen once. Specimen: peripheral blood. All receptors come from a human donor in a cohort sampled during active COVID-19.

The chain uses TRBV28 and TRBJ1-6, with a possible D match to TRBD1 (5 bases). The CDR3 sequence is 15 residues long. From germline, CDR1 is MDHEN and CDR2 SYDVKM. Trimming removed 4 bases at V and 14 bases at J, with 21 bases between. The CDR3 protein is CASSSWGSPGGTLHF. CDR3 DNA sequence: TGTGCCAGCAGTTCTTGGGGGAGTCCGGGCGGGACCCTCCACTTT.

The rearrangement links TRBV27 to TRBJ1-1; no definite D call. Per the germline V gene, CDR1 is MNHEY and CDR2 is SMNVEV (reference sequence). V was trimmed by 3 bases and J by 1 base, leaving 6 bases between them. CDR3 length equals 13 residues. CDR3 residues: CASSFFRNTEAFF. DNA for the CDR3: TGTGCCAGCAGTTTCTTCAGGAACACTGAAGCTTTCTTT.

The chain joins TRBV7-8 to TRBJ2-7; TRBD2 matches at 7 bases. The CDR3 extends over 11 amino acids. CDR1 SGHVS and CDR2 FQNEAQ come from the germline V gene. DNA for the CDR3: TGTGCTACCGGGACTATCTACGAGCAGTACTTC. The encoded protein is CATGTIYEQYF. Full variable domain (rest looked up from reference TRBV7-8 and TRBJ2-7): GAGVSQSPRYKVAKRGQDVALRCDPISGHVSLFWYQQALGQGPEFLTYFQNEAQLDKSGLPSDRFFAERPEGSVSTLKIQRTQQEDSAVYLCATGTIYEQYFGPGTRLTVT.

This clone was recorded a few times. This chain connects TRBV7-9 to TRBJ2-7, with D possibly being TRBD2 (6 bases). The CDR3 is made up of 14 amino acids. The germline gives CDR1 SEHNR, CDR2 FQNEAQ (reference sequence). V lost 8 bases, J lost 0 bases, and 14 bases lay in between. As DNA, the CDR3 is TGTGCCAGCTCAGCGGGCATTTACTCCTACGAGCAGTACTTC. It is translated as CASSAGIYSYEQYF.

The chain links TRBV6-5 to TRBJ1-1, with D possibly being TRBD1 (5 bases). Germline-derived CDR1 and CDR2 are MNHEY and SVGAGI. V lost 7 bases to trimming and J lost 0 bases, with 9 bases between them. The CDR3 is 13 residues long. The CDR3: CASTRVLNTEAFF. The DNA of the CDR3 is TGTGCCAGCACCAGGGTCCTGAACACTGAAGCTTTCTTT.

This clone was picked up one time. The chain is built from TRBV6-5 and TRBJ2-1; D perhaps matches TRBD1 (6 bases). Germline lookup yields CDR1 MNHEY and CDR2 SVGAGI. The V and J ends lost 7 bases and 6 bases respectively, with 13 bases between them. This CDR3 has 13 amino acids. This CDR3 reads CASNRNRANEQFF. The DNA of the CDR3 is TGTGCCAGCAACCGTAACAGGGCCAATGAGCAGTTCTTC.

In DNA, the CDR3 is TGTGCCAGCAGTGAAGCGCTTCTGGCAGGATGGACTAATCAGCCCCAGCATTTT. It encodes CASSEALLAGWTNQPQHF. J is TRBJ1-5 and V is TRBV2; D not certain. This CDR3 has 18 amino acids. V was shortened by 0 bases and J by 4 bases, with 19 bases between the two germline ends. Germline V lookup: CDR1 SNHLY, CDR2 FYNNEI.

The chain employs TRBV5-1 and TRBJ2-2; 10 bases agree with TRBD1. V lost 2 bases and J lost 4; bases outside the gene matches: 2. This CDR3 spans 15 amino acids. Germline loops: CDR1 SGHRS, CDR2 YFSETQ. CDR3 region: CASSFGQGGTGELFF. The CDR3 DNA is TGCGCCAGCAGCTTCGGACAGGGGGGCACCGGGGAGCTGTTTTTT.

This clone was counted a single time. The rearrangement links TRBV5-1 to TRBJ1-1; no clear D. This CDR3 region has 13 residues. V dropped 2 bases and J dropped 2 bases, with 7 bases sitting between them. Germline V gives CDR1 SGHRS, CDR2 YFSETQ. CDR3 sequence: CASSLGGNTEAFF. CDR3 sequence (DNA): TGCGCCAGCAGCTTAGGAGGAAACACTGAAGCTTTCTTT.

This clone occurred a few times. DNA for the CDR3: TGTGCCAGCAGGGCAGGGATCTATGGCTACACCTTC. Encoded protein: CASRAGIYGYTF. This sequence joins TRBV2 and TRBJ1-2, with a tentative D call TRBD1 (5 bases). The CDR3 is 12 residues long. CDR1 SNHLY and CDR2 FYNNEI come from the germline V gene. V lost 6 bases and J lost 4, with 9 bases in between.

This chain connects TRBV16 to TRBJ2-3, with 9 positions matching TRBD2. The CDR3 has 16 residues. Germline V CDR1 and CDR2: KGHSY, FQNENV. V dropped 0 bases and J dropped 3; count of bases not matched to a gene: 4. The DNA of the CDR3 is TGTGCCAGCAGCCAATCGAGAAGCGGGGGGACAGATACGCAGTATTTT. Amino acids: CASSQSRSGGTDTQYF.

The chain joins TRBV6-5 to TRBJ2-5; 7 nucleotides agree with TRBD2. Germline CDR1 reads MNHEY; CDR2 reads SVGAGI. This CDR3 is 14 amino acids long. Unmatched junction bases numbered 13, after V lost 10 bases and J lost 5 bases. The CDR3 sequence is CATQPHGGGETQYF. Here the CDR3 DNA reads TGTGCCACCCAACCACACGGGGGAGGGGAGACCCAGTACTTC.

A note on this clone: The sample has other DNA sequences that encode this CDR3 too. This chain uses TRBV6-5 with TRBJ1-1; D is ambiguous. Germline values: CDR1 MNHEY, CDR2 SVGAGI. Trimming stripped 0 bases from V and 6 bases from J, with 5 bases between. The CDR3 loop spans 12 amino acids. The CDR3 DNA follows: TGTGCCAGCAGTTACTCCGGGGCTGAAGCTTTCTTT. Translated, it gives CASSYSGAEAFF.

The chain couples TRBV7-8 to TRBJ2-5, with D hard to call. V was clipped by 5 bases and J by 5 bases, with 21 bases between them. Per the germline V gene, CDR1 is SGHVS and CDR2 is FQNEAQ. The CDR3 sequence is 16 residues long. This CDR3 reads CASSRANTRLPETQYF. DNA for the CDR3: TGTGCCAGCAGCCGAGCCAACACCCGACTCCCCGAGACCCAGTACTTC.

The rearrangement links TRBV5-1 to TRBJ2-7; D is possibly TRBD1 (6 bases). In germline, CDR1 is SGHRS, CDR2 YFSETQ. Trimming removed 0 bases from V and 1 base from J, with 8 bases in between. This CDR3 comprises 14 residues. CDR3 sequence: CASSLETGSYEQYF. CDR3 sequence (DNA): TGCGCCAGCAGCTTGGAGACAGGTTCCTACGAGCAGTACTTC.

The chain carries TRBV5-1 and TRBJ1-4; TRBD1 matches at 8 bases. Looked up from germline, CDR1 is SGHRS and CDR2 is YFSETQ. The CDR3 extends over 14 amino acids. With V trimmed by 4 bases and J by 8 bases, 7 bases remained unmatched. CDR3: CASSVRDRSEKLFF. The CDR3 DNA sequence: TGCGCCAGCAGCGTCCGGGACAGGTCGGAAAAACTGTTTTTT.

The rearrangement uses TRBV5-1 and TRBJ1-4, with a possible D match to TRBD1 (6 bases). Germline loops: CDR1 SGHRS, CDR2 YFSETQ. The CDR3 length is 14 residues. V lost 0 bases to trimming and J lost 3 bases, with 6 bases between them. CDR3 protein: CASSLGQANEKLFF. CDR3 sequence (DNA): TGCGCCAGCAGCTTGGGACAGGCTAATGAAAAACTGTTTTTT.

This rearrangement joins TRBV9 to TRBJ2-7, with 7 positions matching TRBD1. From germline, CDR1 is SGDLS and CDR2 YYNGEE. The J segment lost 2 bases and the V segment lost 3 bases, leaving 5 bases of the junction unmatched. The length of the CDR3 is 14 residues. The CDR3 sequence: CASSEGQLAYEQYF. The CDR3, as DNA: TGTGCCAGCAGCGAGGGACAGCTTGCCTACGAGCAGTACTTC.

The J gene is TRBJ2-6, the V gene TRBV2; D gene ambiguous. This CDR3 has 15 residues. CDR1 SNHLY and CDR2 FYNNEI come from the germline V gene. V was pared by 7 bases and J by 0 bases, with 10 bases between. CDR3 loop: CASKTATSGANVLTF. For the CDR3, the DNA is TGTGCCAGCAAAACAGCCACCTCTGGGGCCAACGTCCTGACTTTC.

This chain links TRBV6-1 with TRBJ2-7; D is perhaps TRBD1 (6 bases). The germline CDR1 and CDR2 sequences are MNHNS and SASEGT. Trimming pared 1 base from V and 1 base from J, leaving 11 bases between. The CDR3 length is 15 residues. In DNA, the CDR3 is TGTGCCAGCAGTGAAGTTGTGGACAGTTCCTACGAGCAGTACTTC. Translated: CASSEVVDSSYEQYF.

The chain has TRBV24-1 and TRBJ2-5, with TRBD1 identical over 8 bases. Unmatched junction bases numbered 6, after V lost 2 bases and J lost 2 bases. This CDR3 is built from 16 residues. CDR1 and CDR2 (germline): KGHDR, SFDVKD. CDR3 DNA: TGTGCCACCAGTGATTCTAGACAGGGGCTTCAAGAGACCCAGTACTTC. Residues: CATSDSRQGLQETQYF.

The J gene is TRBJ1-2, the V gene TRBV15, with 10 bases fitting TRBD1. This CDR3 contains 15 residues. Germline CDR1 LNHNV, CDR2 YYDKDF (reference sequence). J lost 10 bases, V lost 0 bases, and 8 bases had no gene match. CDR3 DNA: TGTGCCACCAGCAGAGATTCAGGACAGGGGGAAGACTACACCTTC. It translates to CATSRDSGQGEDYTF.

The chain carries TRBV5-5 and TRBJ2-3; no clear D. V was trimmed by 1 base and J by 2 bases, leaving 8 bases between them. The CDR3 extends over 14 amino acids. CDR1 is SGHKS and CDR2 is YYEKEE in the germline V gene (reference sequence). The DNA for the CDR3 is TGTGCCAGCAGCTTGTCCGCAGACACAGATACGCAGTATTTT. Translation gives CASSLSADTDTQYF.

The J gene is TRBJ1-3, the V gene TRBV7-2; 8 bases align to TRBD1. Germline-derived CDR1 and CDR2 are SGHTA and FQGNSA. Trimming at V came to 5 bases and at J to 2 bases, leaving 5 bases not matched to a gene. CDR3 length: 15 residues. CDR3 nucleotide sequence: TGTGCCAGCAGCGGCGACAGGGGCGCTGGAAACACCATATATTTT. Amino acids: CASSGDRGAGNTIYF.